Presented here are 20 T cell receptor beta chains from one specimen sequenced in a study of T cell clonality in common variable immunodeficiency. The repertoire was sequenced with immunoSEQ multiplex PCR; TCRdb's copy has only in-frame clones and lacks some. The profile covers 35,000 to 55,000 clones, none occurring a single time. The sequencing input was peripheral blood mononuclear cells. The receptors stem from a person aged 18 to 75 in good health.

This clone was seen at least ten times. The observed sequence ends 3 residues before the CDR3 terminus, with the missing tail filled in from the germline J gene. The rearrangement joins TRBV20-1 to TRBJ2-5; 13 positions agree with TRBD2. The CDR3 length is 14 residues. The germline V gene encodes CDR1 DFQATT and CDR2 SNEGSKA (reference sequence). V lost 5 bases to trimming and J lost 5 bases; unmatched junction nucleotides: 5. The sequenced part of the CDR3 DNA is TGCAGTGCTCGGACTAGCGGGGGAGGCGAGACC. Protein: CSARTSGGGET. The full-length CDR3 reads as CSARTSGGGETQYF.

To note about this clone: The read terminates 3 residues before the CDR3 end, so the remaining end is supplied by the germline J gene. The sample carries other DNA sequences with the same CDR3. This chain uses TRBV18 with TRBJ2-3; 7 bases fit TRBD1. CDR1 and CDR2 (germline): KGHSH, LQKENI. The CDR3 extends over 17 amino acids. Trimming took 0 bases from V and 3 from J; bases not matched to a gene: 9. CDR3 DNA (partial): TGTGCCAGCTCACCACCGGAGTCAGGGGGTGGAACAGATACG. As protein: CASSPPESGGGTDT. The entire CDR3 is CASSPPESGGGTDTQYF.

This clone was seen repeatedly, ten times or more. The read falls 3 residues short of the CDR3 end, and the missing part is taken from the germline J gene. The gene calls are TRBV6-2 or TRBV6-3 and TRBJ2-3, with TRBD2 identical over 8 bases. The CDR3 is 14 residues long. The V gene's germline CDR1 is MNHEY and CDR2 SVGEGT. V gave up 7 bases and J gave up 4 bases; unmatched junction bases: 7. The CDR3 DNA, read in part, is TGTGCCAGCACCCCGGGACTAGAGGCAGATACG. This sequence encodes CASTPGLEADT. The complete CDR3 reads CASTPGLEADTQYF.

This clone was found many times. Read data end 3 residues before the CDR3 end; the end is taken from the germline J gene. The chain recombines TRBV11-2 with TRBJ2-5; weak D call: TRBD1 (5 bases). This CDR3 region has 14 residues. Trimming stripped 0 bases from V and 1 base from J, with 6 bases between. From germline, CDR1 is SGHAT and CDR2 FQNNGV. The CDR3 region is CASSLEQAQETQYF. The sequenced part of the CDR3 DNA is TGTGCCAGCAGCTTAGAACAGGCCCAAGAGACC.

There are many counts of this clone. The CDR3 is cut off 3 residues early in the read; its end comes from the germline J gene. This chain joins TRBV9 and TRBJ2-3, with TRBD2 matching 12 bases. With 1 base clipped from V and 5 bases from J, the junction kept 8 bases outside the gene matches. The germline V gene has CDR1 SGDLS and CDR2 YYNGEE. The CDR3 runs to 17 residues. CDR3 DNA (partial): TGTGCCAGCAGCGTAAGGGCGCTAGCGGGGGGGATAGATACG. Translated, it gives CASSVRALAGGIDT. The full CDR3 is CASSVRALAGGIDTQYF.

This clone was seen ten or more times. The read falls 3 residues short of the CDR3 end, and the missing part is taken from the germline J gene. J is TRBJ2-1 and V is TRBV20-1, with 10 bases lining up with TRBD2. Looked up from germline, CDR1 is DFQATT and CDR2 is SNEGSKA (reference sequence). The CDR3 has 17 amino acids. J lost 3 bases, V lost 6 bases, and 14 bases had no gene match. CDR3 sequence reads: CSAPGASGGVLYNEQFF. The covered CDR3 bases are TGCAGTGCCCCAGGGGCCAGCGGGGGGGTTCTCTACAATGAG.

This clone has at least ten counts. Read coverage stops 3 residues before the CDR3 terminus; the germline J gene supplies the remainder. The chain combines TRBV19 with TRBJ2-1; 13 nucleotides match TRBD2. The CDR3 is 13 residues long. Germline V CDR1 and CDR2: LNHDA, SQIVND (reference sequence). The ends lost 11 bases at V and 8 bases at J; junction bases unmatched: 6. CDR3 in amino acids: CACRLAGGYEQFF. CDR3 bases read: TGTGCCTGCAGACTAGCGGGAGGCTATGAG.

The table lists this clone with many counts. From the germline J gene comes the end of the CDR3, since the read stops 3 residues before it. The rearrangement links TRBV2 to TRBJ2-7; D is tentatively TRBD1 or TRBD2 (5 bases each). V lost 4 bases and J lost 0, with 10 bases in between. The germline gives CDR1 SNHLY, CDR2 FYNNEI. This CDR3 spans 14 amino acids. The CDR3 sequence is CASSGKGSSYEQYF. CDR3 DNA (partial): TGTGCCAGCAGTGGAAAGGGGAGCTCCTACGAG.

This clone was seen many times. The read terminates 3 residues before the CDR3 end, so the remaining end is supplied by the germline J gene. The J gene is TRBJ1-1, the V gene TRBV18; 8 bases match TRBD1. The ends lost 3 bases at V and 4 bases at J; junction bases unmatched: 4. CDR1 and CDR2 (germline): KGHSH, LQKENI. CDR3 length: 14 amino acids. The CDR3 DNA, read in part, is TGTGCCAGCTCACCGGACAGGGAGGCCACTGAA. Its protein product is CASSPDREATE. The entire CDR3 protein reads CASSPDREATEAFF.

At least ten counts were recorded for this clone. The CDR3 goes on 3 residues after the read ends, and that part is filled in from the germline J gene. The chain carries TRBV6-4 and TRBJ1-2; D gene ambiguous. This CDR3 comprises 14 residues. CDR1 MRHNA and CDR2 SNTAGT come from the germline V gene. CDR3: CASSQTSAAGGYTF. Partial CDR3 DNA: TGTGCCAGCAGCCAGACATCTGCGGCGGGGGGC.

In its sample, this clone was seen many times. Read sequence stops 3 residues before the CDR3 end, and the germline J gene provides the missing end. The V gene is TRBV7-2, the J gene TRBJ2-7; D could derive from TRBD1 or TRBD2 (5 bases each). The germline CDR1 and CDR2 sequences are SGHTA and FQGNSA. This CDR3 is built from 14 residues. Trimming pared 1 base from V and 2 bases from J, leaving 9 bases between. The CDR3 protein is CASSLEGSAYEQYF. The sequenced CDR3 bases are TGTGCCAGCAGCTTAGAGGGGAGCGCCTACGAG. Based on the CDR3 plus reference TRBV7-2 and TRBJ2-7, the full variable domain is GAGVSQSPSNKVTEKGKDVELRCDPISGHTALYWYRQSLGQGLEFLIYFQGNSAPDKSGLPSDRFSAERTGGSVSTLTIQRTQQEDSAVYLCASSLEGSAYEQYFGPGTRLTVT.

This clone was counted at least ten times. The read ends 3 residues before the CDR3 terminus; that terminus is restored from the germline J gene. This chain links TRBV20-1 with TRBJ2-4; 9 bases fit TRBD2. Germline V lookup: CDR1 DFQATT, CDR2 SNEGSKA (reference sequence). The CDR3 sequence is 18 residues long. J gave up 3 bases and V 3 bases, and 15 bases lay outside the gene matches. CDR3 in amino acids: CSARLAGGPRLGKNIQYF. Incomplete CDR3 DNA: TGCAGTGCTAGGTTGGCGGGAGGGCCGCGGTTAGGCAAAAACATT.

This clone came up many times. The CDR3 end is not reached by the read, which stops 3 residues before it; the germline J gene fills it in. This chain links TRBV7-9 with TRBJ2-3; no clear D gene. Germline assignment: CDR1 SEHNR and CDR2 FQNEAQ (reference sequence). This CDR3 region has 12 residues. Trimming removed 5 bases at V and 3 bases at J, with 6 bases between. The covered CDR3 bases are TGTGCCAGCAGCCCAGAGACAGATACG. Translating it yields CASSPETDT. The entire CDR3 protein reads CASSPETDTQYF. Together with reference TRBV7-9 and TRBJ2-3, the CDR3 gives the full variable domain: DTGVSQNPRHKITKRGQNVTFRCDPISEHNRLYWYRQTLGQGPEFLTYFQNEAQLEKSRLLSDRFSAERPKGSFSTLEIQRTEQGDSAMYLCASSPETDTQYFGPGTRLTVL.

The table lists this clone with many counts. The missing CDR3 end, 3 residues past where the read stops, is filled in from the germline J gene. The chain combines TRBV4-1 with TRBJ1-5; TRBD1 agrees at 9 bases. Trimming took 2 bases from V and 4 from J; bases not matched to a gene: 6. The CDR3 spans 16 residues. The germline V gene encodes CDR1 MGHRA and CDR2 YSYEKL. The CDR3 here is CASSQKGTGRNQPQHF. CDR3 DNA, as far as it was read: TGCGCCAGCAGCCAAAAAGGGACAGGGAGGAATCAGCCC.

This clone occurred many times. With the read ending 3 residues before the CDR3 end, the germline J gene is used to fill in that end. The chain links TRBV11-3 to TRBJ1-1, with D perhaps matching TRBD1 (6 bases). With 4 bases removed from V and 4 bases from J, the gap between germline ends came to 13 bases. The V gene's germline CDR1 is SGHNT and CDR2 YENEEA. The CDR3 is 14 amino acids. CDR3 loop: CASSYQGFGTEAFF. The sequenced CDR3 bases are TGTGCCAGCAGCTATCAGGGGTTTGGCACTGAA.

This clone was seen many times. CDR3: CASRMGTLNTEAFF. The CDR3 bases that were read are TGTGCCAGTAGAATGGGGACTTTAAACACTGAA. This chain joins TRBV19 and TRBJ1-1; tentative D call: TRBD1 (5 bases). The CDR3 extends 3 residues past the end of the read, so its final part is completed from the germline J gene. Trimming left V 6 bases short and J 2 bases short, with 13 bases between. Germline assignment: CDR1 LNHDA and CDR2 SQIVND (reference sequence). The CDR3 consists of 14 residues.

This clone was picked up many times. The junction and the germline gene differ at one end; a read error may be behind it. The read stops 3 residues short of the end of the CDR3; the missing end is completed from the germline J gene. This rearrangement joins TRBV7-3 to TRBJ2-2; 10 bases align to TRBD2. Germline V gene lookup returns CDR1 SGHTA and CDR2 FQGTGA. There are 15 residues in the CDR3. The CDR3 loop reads CASSLTSGATGELFF. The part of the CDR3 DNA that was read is TGTGCCAGCAGCCTAACTAGCGGGGCCACCGGGGAG.

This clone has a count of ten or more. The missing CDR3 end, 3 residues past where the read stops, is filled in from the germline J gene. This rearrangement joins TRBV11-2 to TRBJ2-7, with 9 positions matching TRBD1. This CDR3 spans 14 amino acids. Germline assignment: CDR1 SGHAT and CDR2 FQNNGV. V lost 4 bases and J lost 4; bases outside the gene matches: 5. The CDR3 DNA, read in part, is TGTGCCAGCAGCTCGACAGGGGGTTTATACGAG. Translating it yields CASSSTGGLYE. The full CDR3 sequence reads CASSSTGGLYEQYF.

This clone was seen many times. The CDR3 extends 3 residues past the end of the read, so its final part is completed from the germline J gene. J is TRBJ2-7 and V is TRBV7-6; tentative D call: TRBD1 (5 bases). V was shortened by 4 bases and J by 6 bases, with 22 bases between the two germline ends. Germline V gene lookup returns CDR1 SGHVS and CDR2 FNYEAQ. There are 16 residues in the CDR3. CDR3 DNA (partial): TGTGCCAGCAGCTCCCGCTCTGACAGTACTTTGGGCGAG. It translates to CASSSRSDSTLGE. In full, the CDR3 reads CASSSRSDSTLGEQYF.

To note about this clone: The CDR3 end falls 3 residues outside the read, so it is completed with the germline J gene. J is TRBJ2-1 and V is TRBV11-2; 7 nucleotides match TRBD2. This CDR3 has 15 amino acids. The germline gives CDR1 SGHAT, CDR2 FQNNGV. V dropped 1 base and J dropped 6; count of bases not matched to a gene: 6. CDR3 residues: CASSLVGGYGNEQFF. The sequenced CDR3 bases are TGTGCCAGCAGCTTAGTGGGGGGGTATGGCAATGAG.